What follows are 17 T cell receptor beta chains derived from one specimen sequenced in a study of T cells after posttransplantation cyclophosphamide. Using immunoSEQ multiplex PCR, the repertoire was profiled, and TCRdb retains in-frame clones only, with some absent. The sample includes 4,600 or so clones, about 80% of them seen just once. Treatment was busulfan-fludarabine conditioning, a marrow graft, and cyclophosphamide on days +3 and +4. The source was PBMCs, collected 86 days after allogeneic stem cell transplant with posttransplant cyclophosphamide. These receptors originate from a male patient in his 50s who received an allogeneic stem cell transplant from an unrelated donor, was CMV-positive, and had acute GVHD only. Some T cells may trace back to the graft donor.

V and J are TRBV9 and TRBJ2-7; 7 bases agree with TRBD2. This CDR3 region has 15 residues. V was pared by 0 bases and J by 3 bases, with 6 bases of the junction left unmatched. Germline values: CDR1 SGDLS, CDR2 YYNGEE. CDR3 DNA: TGTGCCAGCAGCGTAGGGGAGGGGACGATCTACGAGCAGTACTTC. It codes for CASSVGEGTIYEQYF.

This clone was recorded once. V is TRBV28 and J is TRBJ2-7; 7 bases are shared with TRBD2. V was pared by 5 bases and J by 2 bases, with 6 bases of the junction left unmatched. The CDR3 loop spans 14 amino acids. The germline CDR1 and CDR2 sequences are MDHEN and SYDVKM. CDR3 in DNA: TGTGCCAGCAGTGAACTAGCGTTCACCTACGAGCAGTACTTC. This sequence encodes CASSELAFTYEQYF.

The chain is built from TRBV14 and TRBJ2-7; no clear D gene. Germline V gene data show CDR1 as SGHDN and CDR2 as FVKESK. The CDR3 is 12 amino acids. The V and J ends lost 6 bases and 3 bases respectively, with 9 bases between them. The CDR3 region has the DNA TGTGCCAGCAGTCCACATGACTACGAGCAGTACTTC. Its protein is CASSPHDYEQYF.

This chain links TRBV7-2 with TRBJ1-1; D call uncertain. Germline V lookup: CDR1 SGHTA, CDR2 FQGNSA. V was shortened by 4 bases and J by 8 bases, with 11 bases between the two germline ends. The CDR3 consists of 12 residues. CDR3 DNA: TGTGCCAGCAGCTCTTCCTGGAGCGAAGCTTTCTTT. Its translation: CASSSSWSEAFF.

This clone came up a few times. CDR3 sequence: CASSLQLNTEAFF. The CDR3 nucleotides are TGTGCCAGCAGCTTACAGTTGAACACTGAAGCTTTCTTT. The chain combines TRBV11-2 with TRBJ1-1; D unresolved. V was cut by 2 bases and J by 0 bases, with 4 bases left in between. The CDR3 totals 13 residues. The V gene's germline CDR1 is SGHAT and CDR2 FQNNGV.

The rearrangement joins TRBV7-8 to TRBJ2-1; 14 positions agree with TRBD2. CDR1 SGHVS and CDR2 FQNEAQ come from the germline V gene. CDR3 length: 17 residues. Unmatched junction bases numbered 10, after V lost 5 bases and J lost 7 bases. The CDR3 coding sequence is TGTGCCAGCAGCCCCGGACTAGCGGGGGGCCTTTGGAATGAGCAGTTCTTC. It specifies CASSPGLAGGLWNEQFF.

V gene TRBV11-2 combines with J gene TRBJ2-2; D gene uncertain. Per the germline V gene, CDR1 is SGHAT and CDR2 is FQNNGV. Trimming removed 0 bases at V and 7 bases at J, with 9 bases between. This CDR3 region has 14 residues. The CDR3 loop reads CASSLDLTFGELFF. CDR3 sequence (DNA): TGTGCCAGCAGCTTAGATCTTACATTCGGGGAGCTGTTTTTT.

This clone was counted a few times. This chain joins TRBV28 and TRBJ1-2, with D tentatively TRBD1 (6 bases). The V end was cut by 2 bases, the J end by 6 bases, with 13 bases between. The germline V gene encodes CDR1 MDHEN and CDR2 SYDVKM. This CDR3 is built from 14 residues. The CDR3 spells CASSLGGRVDGYTF. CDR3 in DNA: TGTGCCAGCAGTTTAGGGGGCAGGGTGGATGGCTACACCTTC.

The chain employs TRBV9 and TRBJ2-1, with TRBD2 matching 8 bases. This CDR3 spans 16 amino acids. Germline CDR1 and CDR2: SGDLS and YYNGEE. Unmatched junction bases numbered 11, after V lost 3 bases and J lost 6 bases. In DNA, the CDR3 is TGTGCCAGCAGCGCTTCCTCGGGAGGGCCGGGCAATGAGCAGTTCTTC. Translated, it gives CASSASSGGPGNEQFF.

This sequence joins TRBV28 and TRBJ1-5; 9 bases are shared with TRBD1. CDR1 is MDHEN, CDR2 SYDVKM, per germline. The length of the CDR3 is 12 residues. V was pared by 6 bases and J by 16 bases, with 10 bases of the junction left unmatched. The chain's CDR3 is CASSADRGTEHF. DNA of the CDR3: TGTGCCAGCAGCGCCGACAGGGGGACGGAACATTTT.

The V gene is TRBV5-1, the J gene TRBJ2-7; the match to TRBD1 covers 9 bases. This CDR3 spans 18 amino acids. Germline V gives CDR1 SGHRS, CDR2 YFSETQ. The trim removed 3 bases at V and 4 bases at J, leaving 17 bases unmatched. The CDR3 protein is CASSSAGTGRGGVYEQYF. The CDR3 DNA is TGCGCCAGCAGCTCCGCCGGGACAGGGAGGGGGGGGGTGTACGAGCAGTACTTC.

CDR3 bases: TGTGCCAGCAGCTTAGCCCTCTTAGAGACCCAGTACTTC. Translation: CASSLALLETQYF. The chain employs TRBV7-9 and TRBJ2-5; D ambiguous. This CDR3 has 13 amino acids. Germline V gene data show CDR1 as SEHNR and CDR2 as FQNEAQ (reference sequence). The V end lost 0 bases, the J end lost 4 bases, and 6 bases lay between the germline ends.

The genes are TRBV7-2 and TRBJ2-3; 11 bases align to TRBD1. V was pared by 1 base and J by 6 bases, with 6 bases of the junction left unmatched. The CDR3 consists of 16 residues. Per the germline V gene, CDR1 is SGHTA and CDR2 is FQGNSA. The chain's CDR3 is CASSLVGTGGPDTQYF. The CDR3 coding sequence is TGTGCCAGCAGCTTAGTGGGGACAGGGGGACCGGATACGCAGTATTTT. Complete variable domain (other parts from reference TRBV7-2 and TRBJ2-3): GAGVSQSPSNKVTEKGKDVELRCDPISGHTALYWYRQSLGQGLEFLIYFQGNSAPDKSGLPSDRFSAERTGGSVSTLTIQRTQQEDSAVYLCASSLVGTGGPDTQYFGPGTRLTVL.

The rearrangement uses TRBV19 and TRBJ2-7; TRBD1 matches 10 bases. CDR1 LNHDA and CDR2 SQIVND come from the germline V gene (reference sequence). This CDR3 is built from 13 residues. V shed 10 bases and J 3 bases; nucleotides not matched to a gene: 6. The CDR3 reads CATNGQGDYEQYF. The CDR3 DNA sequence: TGTGCCACTAATGGACAGGGGGACTACGAGCAGTACTTC. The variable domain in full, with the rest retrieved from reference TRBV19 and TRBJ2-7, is DGGITQSPKYLFRKEGQNVTLSCEQNLNHDAMYWYRQDPGQGLRLIYYSQIVNDFQKGDIAEGYSVSREKKESFPLTVTSAQKNPTAFYLCATNGQGDYEQYFGPGTRLTVT.

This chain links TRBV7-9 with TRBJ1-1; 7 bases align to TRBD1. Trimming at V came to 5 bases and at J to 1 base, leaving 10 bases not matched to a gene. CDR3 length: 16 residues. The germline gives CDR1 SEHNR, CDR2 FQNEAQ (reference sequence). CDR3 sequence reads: CASSRLGGYGNTEAFF. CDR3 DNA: TGTGCCAGCAGCCGTTTAGGGGGCTATGGGAACACTGAAGCTTTCTTT.

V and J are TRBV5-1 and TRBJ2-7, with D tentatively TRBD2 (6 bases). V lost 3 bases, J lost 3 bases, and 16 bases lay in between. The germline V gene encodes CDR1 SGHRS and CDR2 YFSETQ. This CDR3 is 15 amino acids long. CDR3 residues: CASSSSGLTHYEQYF. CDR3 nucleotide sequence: TGCGCCAGCAGCTCAAGCGGACTAACACACTACGAGCAGTACTTC.

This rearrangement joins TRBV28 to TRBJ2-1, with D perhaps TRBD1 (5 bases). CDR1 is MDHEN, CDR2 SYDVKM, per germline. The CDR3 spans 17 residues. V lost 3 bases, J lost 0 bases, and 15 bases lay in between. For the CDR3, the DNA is TGTGCCAGCAGTTTCCCGAGAGGAAGGGGCTCCTACAATGAGCAGTTCTTC. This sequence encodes CASSFPRGRGSYNEQFF.